Listed below are T cell receptor beta chains from one sample, sequenced in a study of T-cell reconstitution after alpha-beta-depleted transplantation in children. Via MiXCR, TCRdb re-called the PCR reads, giving one row per CDR3 protein. The table includes about 370,000 distinct CDR3 sequences, around 21% detected once. Sequencing was performed on PBMCs from the stem cell graft donor, taken from the stem cell graft. The receptors derive from a human donor who donated a stem cell graft to a child with acute myeloid leukemia. Each CDR3 is given with its conserved first and last residue. A D gene is named only where the DNA matches it firmly. The size field is filled for only some rows; it gives once, few, many or a size class.

j_gene: TRBJ1-5; abundance: many; len: 16; d_gene: TRBD1; v_gene: TRBV20-1; CDR3aa: CSARVGGQKYNQPQHF; CDR3nt: TGCAGTGCTAGGGTCGGGGGACAGAAATACAATCAGCCCCAGCATTTT
j_gene: TRBJ2-1; abundance: NA; len: 16; d_gene: NA; v_gene: TRBV24-1; CDR3aa: CATSAHRDSSYNEQFF; CDR3nt: TGTGCCACCAGTGCACACCGGGATAGCTCCTACAATGAGCAGTTCTTC
j_gene: TRBJ2-2; abundance: NA; len: 15; d_gene: NA; v_gene: TRBV7-3; CDR3aa: CASSSSGLRTGELFF; CDR3nt: TGTGCCAGCAGCTCCAGCGGGCTCAGGACCGGGGAGCTGTTTTTT
j_gene: TRBJ2-1; abundance: NA; len: 15; d_gene: NA; v_gene: TRBV5-6; CDR3aa: CASSLGGLIVNEQFF; CDR3nt: TGTGCCAGCAGCTTGGGGGGACTCATCGTCAATGAGCAGTTCTTC
j_gene: TRBJ2-1; abundance: many; len: 19; d_gene: TRBD2; v_gene: TRBV4-2; CDR3aa: CASSLNLLAGLVGDNEQFF; CDR3nt: TGTGCCAGCAGCCTGAACCTACTAGCGGGATTGGTCGGAGACAATGAGCAGTTCTTC
j_gene: TRBJ1-1; abundance: NA; len: 14; d_gene: NA; v_gene: TRBV7-9; CDR3aa: CASSRRSGDTEAFF; CDR3nt: TGTGCCAGCAGCCGAAGATCAGGGGACACTGAAGCTTTCTTT
j_gene: TRBJ2-7; abundance: NA; len: 15; d_gene: TRBD1; v_gene: TRBV2; CDR3aa: CASHDPGQSSYEQYF; CDR3nt: TGTGCCAGCCATGATCCGGGACAGAGCTCCTACGAGCAGTACTTC
j_gene: TRBJ2-5; abundance: few; len: 13; d_gene: NA; v_gene: TRBV5-1; CDR3aa: CASSPTRGETQYF; CDR3nt: TGCGCCAGCAGCCCCACGAGGGGGGAGACCCAGTACTTC
j_gene: TRBJ2-2; abundance: few; len: 16; d_gene: TRBD1; v_gene: TRBV3-1; CDR3aa: CASSQPWDRLTGELFF; CDR3nt: TGTGCCAGCAGCCAGCCATGGGACAGACTAACCGGGGAGCTGTTTTTT
j_gene: TRBJ2-5; abundance: NA; len: 14; d_gene: TRBD1; v_gene: TRBV29-1; CDR3aa: CSARQGPQRETQYF; CDR3nt: TGCAGCGCCAGACAGGGCCCCCAACGGGAGACCCAGTACTTC